Following are 12 T cell receptor beta chains from one sample sequenced in a study of cytomegalovirus exposure and HLA in healthy donors. In the PCR, 60 Vbeta and 13 Jbeta primers were used. Data came from immunoSEQ multiplex PCR; TCRdb stores just in-frame clones and leaves some out. The sample includes about 52,000 clones. Sequences were obtained from PBMCs. All receptors derive from a woman aged 55 to 70 in good health and CMV-seropositive.

V and J are TRBV5-6 and TRBJ2-1; D not resolved. Per the germline V gene, CDR1 is SGHDT and CDR2 is YYEEEE. CDR3 size: 14 residues. V lost 4 bases and J 0 bases, leaving 8 bases between the germline ends. The DNA of the CDR3 is TGTGCCAGCAGCCCCTTTAGCTCCTACAATGAGCAGTTCTTC. Its protein product is CASSPFSSYNEQFF.

The chain couples TRBV4-1 to TRBJ2-7, with 7 bases that match TRBD1. The CDR3 runs 15 residues. The trim removed 4 bases at V and 0 bases at J, leaving 6 bases unmatched. Germline CDR1 MGHRA, CDR2 YSYEKL. CDR3 in amino acids: CASSPRQGNSYEQYF. For the CDR3, the DNA is TGCGCCAGCAGCCCTAGACAGGGAAACTCCTACGAGCAGTACTTC.

The chain is built from TRBV6-5 and TRBJ1-6, with D possibly being TRBD1 (6 bases). Germline lookup yields CDR1 MNHEY and CDR2 SVGAGI. The CDR3 consists of 14 residues. Trimming took off 6 bases at V and 11 bases at J, with 17 bases between the two ends. The chain's CDR3 is CASRSGGGATPLHF. CDR3 DNA sequence: TGTGCCAGCAGAAGCGGGGGGGGCGCAACACCCCTCCACTTT.

The rearrangement links TRBV7-2 to TRBJ2-7; a weak D match, TRBD1 (5 bases). Trimming pared 5 bases from V and 6 bases from J, leaving 14 bases between. The CDR3 contains 13 residues. The V gene's germline CDR1 is SGHTA and CDR2 FQGNSA. The CDR3 loop reads CASSIRAMGEQYF. Written as DNA, the CDR3 is TGTGCCAGCAGCATCAGGGCAATGGGCGAGCAGTACTTC.

The chain has TRBV28 and TRBJ2-1, with D perhaps TRBD2 (5 bases). The CDR3 runs to 16 residues. Trimming took 5 bases from V and 3 from J, leaving 17 bases between them. From germline, CDR1 is MDHEN and CDR2 SYDVKM. CDR3 bases: TGTGCCAGCAGTCGCCAGTTAGGTGGGAGCTACAATGAGCAGTTCTTC. Its translation: CASSRQLGGSYNEQFF.

The chain carries TRBV6-5 and TRBJ1-4, with unresolved D. CDR3 length: 15 residues. V gave up 6 bases and J gave up 4 bases, with 15 bases separating them. Per germline, CDR1 MNHEY and CDR2 SVGAGI. CDR3 sequence reads: CASSPLVSYNEKLFF. The CDR3 DNA follows: TGTGCCAGCAGCCCACTAGTGTCTTATAATGAAAAACTGTTTTTT.

This sequence joins TRBV6-1 and TRBJ1-5, with D perhaps matching TRBD1 (5 bases). Per the germline V gene, CDR1 is MNHNS and CDR2 is SASEGT. V was trimmed by 4 bases and J by 4 bases, leaving 14 bases between them. The CDR3 is made up of 15 amino acids. The CDR3 DNA reads TGTGCCAGCAGTGGGGGATACAGGAATAATCAGCCCCAGCATTTT. Translated, it gives CASSGGYRNNQPQHF.

Here the CDR3 reads CASSLEPGAYEQYF. DNA of the CDR3: TGCGCCAGCAGCTTGGAGCCAGGTGCCTACGAGCAGTACTTC. The V gene is TRBV5-1, the J gene TRBJ2-7; no reliable D call. Germline CDR1 reads SGHRS; CDR2 reads YFSETQ. Between the trimmed V and J ends, which lost 0 bases and 2 bases, there was a span of 9 bases. The CDR3 is 14 residues long.

The V and J genes are TRBV7-8 and TRBJ2-5, with D maybe TRBD1 (6 bases). The J call is uncertain, as TRBJ2-7 better fits the DNA end. The CDR3 runs to 14 residues. Per the germline V gene, CDR1 is SGHVS and CDR2 is FQNEAQ. The DNA of the CDR3 is TGTGCCAGCAGCTCAACAGGGCGAGGGTACGAGCAGTACTTC. Its translation is CASSSTGRGYEQYF.

The chain carries TRBV7-6 and TRBJ1-5, with D hard to call. Trimming cost V 5 bases and J 4 bases, with 12 bases left between them. The length of the CDR3 is 14 residues. In germline, CDR1 is SGHVS, CDR2 FNYEAQ. CDR3 DNA: TGTGCCAGCAGCCAAGGGTCGGGGAATCAGCCCCAGCATTTT. It is translated as CASSQGSGNQPQHF.

This chain uses TRBV5-4 with TRBJ2-7; 8 bases map to TRBD2. The V gene end was trimmed by 4 bases and the J gene end by 4 bases; junction bases not matched to a gene: 7. Germline V gives CDR1 SGHNT, CDR2 YYREEE (reference sequence). The CDR3 has 14 amino acids. CDR3 DNA sequence: TGTGCCAGCAGCCCGGGGGGGACAACTTACGAGCAGTACTTC. It yields the protein CASSPGGTTYEQYF.

This chain links TRBV30 with TRBJ1-1; no firm D call. The germline V gene has CDR1 GTSNPN and CDR2 SVGIG (reference sequence). The CDR3 is 13 residues long. Trimming removed 3 bases at V and 1 base at J, with 9 bases between. Written as DNA, the CDR3 is TGTGCCTGGAGGTGGAGGGAGAACACTGAAGCTTTCTTT. It codes for CAWRWRENTEAFF.